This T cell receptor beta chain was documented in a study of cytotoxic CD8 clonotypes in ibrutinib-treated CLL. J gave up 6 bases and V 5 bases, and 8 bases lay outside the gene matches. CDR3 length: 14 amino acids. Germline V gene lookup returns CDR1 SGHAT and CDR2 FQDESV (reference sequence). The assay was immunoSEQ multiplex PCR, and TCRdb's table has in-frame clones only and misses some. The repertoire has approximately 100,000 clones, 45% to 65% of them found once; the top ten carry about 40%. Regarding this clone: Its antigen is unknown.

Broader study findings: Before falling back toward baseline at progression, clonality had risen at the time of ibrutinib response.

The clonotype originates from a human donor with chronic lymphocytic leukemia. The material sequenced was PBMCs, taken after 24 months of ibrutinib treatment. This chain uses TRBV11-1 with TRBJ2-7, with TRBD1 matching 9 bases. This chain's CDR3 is CASSLQGAPPEQYF. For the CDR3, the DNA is TGTGCCAGCAGCCTACAGGGGGCGCCTCCCGAGCAGTACTTC. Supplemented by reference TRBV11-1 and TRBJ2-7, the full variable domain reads EAEVAQSPRYKITEKSQAVAFWCDPISGHATLYWYRQILGQGPELLVQFQDESVVDDSQLPKDRFSAERLKGVDSTLKIQPAELGDSAMYLCASSLQGAPPEQYFGPGTRLTVT.